This section outlines one T cell receptor beta chain sequence together with its context. Using immunoSEQ multiplex PCR, the repertoire was profiled, and TCRdb retains in-frame clones only, with some absent. The table has tens of thousands of clones, about 80% seen once. Trimming stripped 0 bases from V and 2 bases from J, with 12 bases between. CDR3 length: 16 residues. Germline-derived CDR1 and CDR2 are SGHRS and YFSETQ. This entry is derived from a study of blood T cell repertoires in COVID-19. Looking at the study overall: Specimens from acute and convalescent COVID-19 originated in the United States, Italy and Spain. PBMCs, B-cell-depleted T cells, or T cells were the source of the cDNA or gDNA that made up the material.

The V call is TRBV5-1, the J call TRBJ2-1; D perhaps matches TRBD2 (6 bases). Sequencing was performed on peripheral blood. This clonotype originated in a woman in her seventies with acute or convalescent COVID-19. CDR3 nucleotides: TGCGCCAGCAGCTTGGATGGACTACCCACCTACAATGAGCAGTTCTTC. This codes for CASSLDGLPTYNEQFF.